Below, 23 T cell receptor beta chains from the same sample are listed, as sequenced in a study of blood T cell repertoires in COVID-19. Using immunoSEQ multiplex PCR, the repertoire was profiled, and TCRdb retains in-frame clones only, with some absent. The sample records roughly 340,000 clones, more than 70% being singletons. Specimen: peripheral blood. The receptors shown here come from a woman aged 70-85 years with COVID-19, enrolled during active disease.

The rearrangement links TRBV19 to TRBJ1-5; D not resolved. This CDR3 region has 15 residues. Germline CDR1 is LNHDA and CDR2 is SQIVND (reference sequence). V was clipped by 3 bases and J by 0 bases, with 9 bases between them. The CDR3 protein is CASSIGHLSNQPQHF. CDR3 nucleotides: TGTGCCAGTAGTATTGGGCACCTTAGCAATCAGCCCCAGCATTTT.

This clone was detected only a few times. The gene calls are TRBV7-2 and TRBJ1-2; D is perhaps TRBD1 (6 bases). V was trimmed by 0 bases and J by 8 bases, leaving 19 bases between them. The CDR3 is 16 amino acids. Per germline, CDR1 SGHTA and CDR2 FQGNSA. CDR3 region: CASSLAGVVQGNGYTF. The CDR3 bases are TGTGCCAGCAGCTTAGCTGGTGTAGTACAGGGAAACGGCTACACCTTC. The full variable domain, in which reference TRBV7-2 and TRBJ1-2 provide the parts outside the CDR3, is GAGVSQSPSNKVTEKGKDVELRCDPISGHTALYWYRQSLGQGLEFLIYFQGNSAPDKSGLPSDRFSAERTGGSVSTLTIQRTQQEDSAVYLCASSLAGVVQGNGYTFGSGTRLTVV.

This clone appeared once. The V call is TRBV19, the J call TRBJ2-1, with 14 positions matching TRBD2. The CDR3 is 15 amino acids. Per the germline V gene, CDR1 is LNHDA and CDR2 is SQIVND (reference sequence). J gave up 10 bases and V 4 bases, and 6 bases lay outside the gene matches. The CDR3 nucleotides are TGTGCCAGTAGTACGACTAGCGGGAGGGCTTGGGAGCAGTTCTTC. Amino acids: CASSTTSGRAWEQFF.

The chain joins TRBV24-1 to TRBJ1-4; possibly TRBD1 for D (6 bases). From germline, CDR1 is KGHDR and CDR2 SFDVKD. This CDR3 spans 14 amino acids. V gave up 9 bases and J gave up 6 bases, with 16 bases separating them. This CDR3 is CATRGAGKDEKLFF. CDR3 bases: TGTGCCACCCGGGGGGCCGGGAAAGATGAAAAACTGTTTTTT.

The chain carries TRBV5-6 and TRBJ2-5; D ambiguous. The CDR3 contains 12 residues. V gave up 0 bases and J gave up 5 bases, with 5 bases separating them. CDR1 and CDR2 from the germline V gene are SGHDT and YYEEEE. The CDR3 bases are TGTGCCAGCAGCTTGGGCAGGGAGACCCAGTACTTC. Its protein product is CASSLGRETQYF.

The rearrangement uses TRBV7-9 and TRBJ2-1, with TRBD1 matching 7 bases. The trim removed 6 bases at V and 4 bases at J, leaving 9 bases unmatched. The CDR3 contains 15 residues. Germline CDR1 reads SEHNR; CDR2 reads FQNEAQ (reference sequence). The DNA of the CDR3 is TGTGCCAGCAGTTCTGGCCGGGACAGTTACAATGAGCAGTTCTTC. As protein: CASSSGRDSYNEQFF.

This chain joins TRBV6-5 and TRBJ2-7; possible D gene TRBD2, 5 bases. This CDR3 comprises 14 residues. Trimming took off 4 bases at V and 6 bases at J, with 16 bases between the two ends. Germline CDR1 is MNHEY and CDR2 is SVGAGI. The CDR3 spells CASSWSQAVGEQYF. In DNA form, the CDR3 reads TGTGCCAGCAGTTGGTCCCAAGCGGTAGGCGAGCAGTACTTC.

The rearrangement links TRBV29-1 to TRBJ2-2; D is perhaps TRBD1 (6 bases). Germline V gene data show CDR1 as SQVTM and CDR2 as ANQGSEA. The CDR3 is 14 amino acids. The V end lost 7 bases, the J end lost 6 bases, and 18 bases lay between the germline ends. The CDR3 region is CSAARNREAGELFF. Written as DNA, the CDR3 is TGCAGCGCAGCCCGTAACAGGGAAGCCGGGGAGCTGTTTTTT.

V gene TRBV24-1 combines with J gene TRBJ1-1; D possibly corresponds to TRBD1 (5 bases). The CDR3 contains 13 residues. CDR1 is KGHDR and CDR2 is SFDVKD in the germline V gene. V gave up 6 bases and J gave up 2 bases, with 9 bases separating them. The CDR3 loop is CATSSQANTEAFF. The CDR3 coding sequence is TGTGCCACCAGTTCACAGGCCAACACTGAAGCTTTCTTT.

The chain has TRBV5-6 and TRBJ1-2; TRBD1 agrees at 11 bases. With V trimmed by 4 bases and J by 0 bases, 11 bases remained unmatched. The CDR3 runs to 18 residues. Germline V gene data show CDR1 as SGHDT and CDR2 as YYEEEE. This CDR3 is CASSRKPGQGASNYGYTF. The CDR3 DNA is TGTGCCAGCAGCCGGAAGCCCGGACAGGGGGCATCTAACTATGGCTACACCTTC.

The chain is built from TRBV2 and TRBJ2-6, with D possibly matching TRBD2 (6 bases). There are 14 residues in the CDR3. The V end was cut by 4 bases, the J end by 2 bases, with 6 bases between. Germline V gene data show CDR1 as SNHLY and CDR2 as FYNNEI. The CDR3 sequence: CASSAGAGANVLTF. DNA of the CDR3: TGTGCCAGCAGTGCGGGGGCTGGGGCCAACGTCCTGACTTTC. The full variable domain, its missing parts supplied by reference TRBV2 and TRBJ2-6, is EPEVTQTPSHQVTQMGQEVILRCVPISNHLYFYWYRQILGQKVEFLVSFYNNEISEKSEIFDDQFSVERPDGSNFTLKIRSTKLEDSAMYFCASSAGAGANVLTFGAGSRLTVL.

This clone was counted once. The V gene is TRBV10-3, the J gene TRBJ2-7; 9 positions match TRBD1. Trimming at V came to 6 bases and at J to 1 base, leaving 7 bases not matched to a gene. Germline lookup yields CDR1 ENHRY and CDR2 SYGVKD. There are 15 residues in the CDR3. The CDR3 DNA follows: TGTGCCATCAGGCCGGGACAGGGAACTTCCTACGAGCAGTACTTC. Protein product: CAIRPGQGTSYEQYF.

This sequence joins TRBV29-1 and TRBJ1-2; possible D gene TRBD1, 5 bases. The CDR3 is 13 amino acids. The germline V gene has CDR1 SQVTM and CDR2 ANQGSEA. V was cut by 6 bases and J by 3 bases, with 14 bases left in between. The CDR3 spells CSVLAQGHYGYTF. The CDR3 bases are TGCAGCGTACTGGCCCAGGGCCACTATGGCTACACCTTC.

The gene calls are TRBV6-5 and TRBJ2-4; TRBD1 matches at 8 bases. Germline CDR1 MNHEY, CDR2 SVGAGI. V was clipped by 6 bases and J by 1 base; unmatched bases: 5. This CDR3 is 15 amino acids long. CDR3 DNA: TGTGCCAGCAGCACCCGGACAGGGGCCAAAAACATTCAGTACTTC. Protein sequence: CASSTRTGAKNIQYF.

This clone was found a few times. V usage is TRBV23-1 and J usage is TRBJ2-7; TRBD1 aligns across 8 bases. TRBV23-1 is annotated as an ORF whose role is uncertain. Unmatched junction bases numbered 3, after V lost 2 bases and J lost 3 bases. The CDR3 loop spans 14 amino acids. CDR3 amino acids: CASSQRDRIYEQYF. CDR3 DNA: TGCGCCAGCAGTCAAAGGGACAGGATCTACGAGCAGTACTTC.

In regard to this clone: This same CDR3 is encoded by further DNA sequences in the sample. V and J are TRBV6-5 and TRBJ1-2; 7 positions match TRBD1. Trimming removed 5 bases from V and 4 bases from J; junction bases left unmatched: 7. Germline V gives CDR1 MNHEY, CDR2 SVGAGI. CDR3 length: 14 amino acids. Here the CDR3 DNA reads TGTGCCAGCAGTCGGACAGGAGGGTCCTATGGCTACACCTTC. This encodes CASSRTGGSYGYTF.

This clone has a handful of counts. CDR3 sequence: CASSLGGLNQPQHF. CDR3 DNA sequence: TGCGCCAGCAGCTTGGGGGGCCTCAATCAGCCCCAGCATTTT. The rearrangement joins TRBV5-1 to TRBJ1-5, with D perhaps TRBD1 (5 bases). Trimming took 0 bases from V and 3 from J, leaving 7 bases between them. The CDR3 has 14 residues. CDR1 is SGHRS, CDR2 YFSETQ, per germline.

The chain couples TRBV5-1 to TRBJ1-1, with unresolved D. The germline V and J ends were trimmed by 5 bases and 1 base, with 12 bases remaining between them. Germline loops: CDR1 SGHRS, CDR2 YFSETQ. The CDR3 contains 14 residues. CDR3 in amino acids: CASSYERWNTEAFF. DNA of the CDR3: TGCGCCAGCAGTTACGAACGGTGGAACACTGAAGCTTTCTTT.

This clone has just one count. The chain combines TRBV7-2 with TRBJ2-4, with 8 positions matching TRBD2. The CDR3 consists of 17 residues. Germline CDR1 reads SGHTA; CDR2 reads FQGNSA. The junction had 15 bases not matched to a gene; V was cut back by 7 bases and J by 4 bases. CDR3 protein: CASTPPSLAGGKNIQYF. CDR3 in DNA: TGTGCCAGCACCCCGCCCTCCTTGGCGGGGGGAAAAAACATTCAGTACTTC.

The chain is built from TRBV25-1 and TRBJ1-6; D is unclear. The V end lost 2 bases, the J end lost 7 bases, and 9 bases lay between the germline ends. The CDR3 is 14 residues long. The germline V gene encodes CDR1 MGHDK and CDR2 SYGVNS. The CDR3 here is CASSERWSNSPLHF. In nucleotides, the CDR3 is TGTGCCAGCAGTGAACGGTGGTCCAATTCACCCCTCCACTTT.

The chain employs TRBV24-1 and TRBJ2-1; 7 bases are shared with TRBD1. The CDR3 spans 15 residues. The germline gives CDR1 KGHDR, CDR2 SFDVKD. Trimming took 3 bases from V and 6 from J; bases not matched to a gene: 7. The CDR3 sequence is CATSDPGQPSNEQFF. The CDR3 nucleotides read TGTGCCACCAGTGATCCGGGACAGCCATCCAATGAGCAGTTCTTC.

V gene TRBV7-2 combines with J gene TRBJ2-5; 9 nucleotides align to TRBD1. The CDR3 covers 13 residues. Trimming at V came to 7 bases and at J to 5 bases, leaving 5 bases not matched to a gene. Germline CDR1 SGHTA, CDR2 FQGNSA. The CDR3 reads CASTWTGAETQYF. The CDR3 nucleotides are TGTGCCAGCACCTGGACAGGGGCGGAGACCCAGTACTTC.

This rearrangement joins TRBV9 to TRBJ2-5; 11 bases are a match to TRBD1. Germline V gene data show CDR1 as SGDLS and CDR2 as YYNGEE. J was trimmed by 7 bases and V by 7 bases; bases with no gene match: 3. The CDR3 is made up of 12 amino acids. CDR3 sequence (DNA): TGTGCCAGCGCCGGGACAGGGGGGACCCAGTACTTC. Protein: CASAGTGGTQYF.